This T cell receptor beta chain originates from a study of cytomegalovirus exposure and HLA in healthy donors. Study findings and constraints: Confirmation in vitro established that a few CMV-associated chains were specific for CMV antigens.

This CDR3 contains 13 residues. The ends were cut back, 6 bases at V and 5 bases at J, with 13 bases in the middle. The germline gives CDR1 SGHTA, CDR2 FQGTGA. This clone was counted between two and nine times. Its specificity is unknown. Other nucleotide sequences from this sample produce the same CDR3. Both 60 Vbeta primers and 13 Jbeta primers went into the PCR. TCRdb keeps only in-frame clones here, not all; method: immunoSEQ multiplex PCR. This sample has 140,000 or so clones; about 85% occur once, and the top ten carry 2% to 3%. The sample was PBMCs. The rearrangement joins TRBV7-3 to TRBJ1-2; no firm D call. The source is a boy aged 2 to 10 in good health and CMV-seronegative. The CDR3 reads CASSPLGLYGYTF. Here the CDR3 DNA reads TGTGCCAGCAGTCCCCTTGGGCTTTATGGCTACACCTTC.